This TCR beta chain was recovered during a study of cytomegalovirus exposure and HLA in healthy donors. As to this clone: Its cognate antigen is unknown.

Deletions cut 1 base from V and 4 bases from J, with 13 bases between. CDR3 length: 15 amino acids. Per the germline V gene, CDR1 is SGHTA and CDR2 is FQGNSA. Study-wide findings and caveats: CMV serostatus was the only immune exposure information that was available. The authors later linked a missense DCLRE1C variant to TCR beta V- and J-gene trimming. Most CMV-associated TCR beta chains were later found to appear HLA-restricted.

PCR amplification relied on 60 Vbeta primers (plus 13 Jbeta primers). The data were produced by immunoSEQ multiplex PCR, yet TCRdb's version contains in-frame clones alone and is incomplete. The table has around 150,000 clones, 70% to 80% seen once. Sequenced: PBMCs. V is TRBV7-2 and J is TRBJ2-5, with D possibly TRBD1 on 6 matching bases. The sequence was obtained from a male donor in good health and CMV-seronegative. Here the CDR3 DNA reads TGTGCCAGCAGCTTAGTTTTAAGCAGGGGAGAGACCCAGTACTTC. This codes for CASSLVLSRGETQYF.